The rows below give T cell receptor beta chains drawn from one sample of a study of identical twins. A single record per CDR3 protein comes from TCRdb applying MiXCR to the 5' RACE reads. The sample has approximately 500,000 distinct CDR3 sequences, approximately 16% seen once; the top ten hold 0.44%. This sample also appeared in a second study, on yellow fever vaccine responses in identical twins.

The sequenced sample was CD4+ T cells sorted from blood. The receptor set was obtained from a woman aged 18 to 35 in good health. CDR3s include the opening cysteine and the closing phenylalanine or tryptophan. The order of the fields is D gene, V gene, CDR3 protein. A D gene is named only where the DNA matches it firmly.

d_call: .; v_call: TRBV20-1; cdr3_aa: CSARDGDTYSYEQYF
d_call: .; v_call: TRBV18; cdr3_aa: CASSPPSLNTEAFF
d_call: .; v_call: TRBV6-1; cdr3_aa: CASSGRGVGTDTQYF
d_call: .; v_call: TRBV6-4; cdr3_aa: CASSAEHSNQPQHF
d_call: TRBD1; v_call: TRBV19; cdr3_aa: CASPQGYEQYF
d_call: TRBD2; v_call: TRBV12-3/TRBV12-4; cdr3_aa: CASSLAGVTSNEQFF
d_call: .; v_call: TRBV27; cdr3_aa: CASSVDRISGYEQYF
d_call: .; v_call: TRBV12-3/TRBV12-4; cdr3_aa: CASSSGEGPTNEKLFF
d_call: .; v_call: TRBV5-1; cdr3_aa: CASSLGGRNKNTEAFF
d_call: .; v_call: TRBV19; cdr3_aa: CASRDSALNNEQFF
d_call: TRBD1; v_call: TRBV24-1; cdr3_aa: CATRQTGDGTEAFF
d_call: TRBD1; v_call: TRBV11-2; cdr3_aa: CASSSPGQIYNEQFF
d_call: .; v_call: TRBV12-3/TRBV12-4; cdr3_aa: CASRAGTNYGYTF
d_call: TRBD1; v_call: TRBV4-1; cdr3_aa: CASSQTGGETQYF
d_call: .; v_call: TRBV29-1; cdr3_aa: CSVEGGNEQFF
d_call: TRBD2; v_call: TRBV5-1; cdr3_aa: CASSLGNSGSSDTQYF
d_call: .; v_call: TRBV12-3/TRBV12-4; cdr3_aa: CASSLKGPGELFF
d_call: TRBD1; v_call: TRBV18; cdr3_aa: CASSPFRQGEGNTIYF
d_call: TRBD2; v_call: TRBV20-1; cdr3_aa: CSASDQRDSYNEQFF
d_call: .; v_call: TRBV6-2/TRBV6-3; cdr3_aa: CASSYLRGPEQFF
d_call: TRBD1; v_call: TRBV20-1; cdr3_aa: CRPRSGGRVIDTQYF
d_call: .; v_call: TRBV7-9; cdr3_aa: CASTTSLGRSYEQYF
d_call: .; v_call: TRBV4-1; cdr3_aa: CASSQAAGPSTDTQYF
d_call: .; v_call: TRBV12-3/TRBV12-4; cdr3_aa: CASSSPRRVDSGNTIYF
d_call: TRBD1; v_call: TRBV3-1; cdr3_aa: CASSLYPGQGITGELFF
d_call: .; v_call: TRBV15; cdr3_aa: CATGGDLRDTQYF
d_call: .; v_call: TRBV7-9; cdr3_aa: CASSLAGIEQYF
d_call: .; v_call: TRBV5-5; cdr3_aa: CASSLGQGWRTTEAFF
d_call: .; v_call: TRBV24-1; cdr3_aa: CATAAGSSYSGANVLTF
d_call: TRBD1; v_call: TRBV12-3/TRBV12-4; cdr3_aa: CASSRGTGAGYTF
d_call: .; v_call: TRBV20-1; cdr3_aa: CSVRISTDTQYF
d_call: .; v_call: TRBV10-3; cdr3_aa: CAITRGAYGQDYGYTF
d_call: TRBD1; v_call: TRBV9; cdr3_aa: CASRGTGRAEAFF
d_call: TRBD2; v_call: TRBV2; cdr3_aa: CASSAERGARGTDTQYF
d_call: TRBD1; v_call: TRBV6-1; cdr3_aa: CASSEWTGSHEQFF
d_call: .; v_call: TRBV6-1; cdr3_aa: CASSPGPQQPQHF
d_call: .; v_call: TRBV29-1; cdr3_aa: CSGGEPEAFF
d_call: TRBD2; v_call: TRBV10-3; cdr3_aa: CAITGTSGNTGELFF
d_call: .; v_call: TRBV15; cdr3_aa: CATSRGGVFNQPQHF
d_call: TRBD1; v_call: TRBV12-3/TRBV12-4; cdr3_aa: CASSQRTGNTEAFF
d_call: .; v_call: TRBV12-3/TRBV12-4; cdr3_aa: CASCPRGRSYEQYF
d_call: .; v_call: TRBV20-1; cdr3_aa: CSARERGPGDTQYF
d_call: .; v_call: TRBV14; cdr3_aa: CASSQGLGLGDTQYF
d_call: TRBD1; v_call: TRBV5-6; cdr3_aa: CASSLVVTGLADTQYF
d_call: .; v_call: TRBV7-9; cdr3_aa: CASRGAYEAFF